These 10 T cell receptor beta chains came from one sample sequenced in a study of tumor-infiltrating lymphocytes in localized non-small cell lung cancer. This table comes from immunoSEQ multiplex PCR, and its TCRdb copy is limited to in-frame clones, with some not included. The sample lists approximately 9,500 clones, roughly 78% occurring once. Sample: lung tumor tissue. All receptors derive from a human donor with non-small cell lung cancer.

The chain couples TRBV27 to TRBJ1-5; D call uncertain. The CDR3 covers 13 residues. CDR1 is MNHEY, CDR2 SMNVEV, per germline (reference sequence). Deletions cut 2 bases from V and 8 bases from J, with 10 bases between. CDR3 nucleotides: TGTGCCAGCAGTTTAGGACCGGGAGAGCCCCAGCATTTT. This codes for CASSLGPGEPQHF.

The gene calls are TRBV6-6 and TRBJ1-2, with no clear D. CDR3 length: 13 amino acids. The germline V gene has CDR1 MNHNY and CDR2 SVGAGI (reference sequence). Trimming removed 6 bases from V and 3 bases from J, with 11 bases in between. DNA for the CDR3: TGTGCCAGCAGCAATGCAGAACACTATGGCTACACCTTC. Translating gives CASSNAEHYGYTF.

The V and J genes are TRBV7-2 and TRBJ2-7; D gene ambiguous. The CDR3 loop spans 12 amino acids. The germline V gene encodes CDR1 SGHTA and CDR2 FQGNSA. Deletions cut 1 base from V and 2 bases from J, with 3 bases between. CDR3 amino acids: CASSLVTYEQYF. DNA of the CDR3: TGTGCCAGCAGCTTAGTTACCTACGAGCAGTACTTC. Supplemented by reference TRBV7-2 and TRBJ2-7, the full variable domain reads GAGVSQSPSNKVTEKGKDVELRCDPISGHTALYWYRQSLGQGLEFLIYFQGNSAPDKSGLPSDRFSAERTGGSVSTLTIQRTQQEDSAVYLCASSLVTYEQYFGPGTRLTVT.

The V and J genes are TRBV15 and TRBJ2-7; a weak D match, TRBD2 (6 bases). Germline loops: CDR1 LNHNV, CDR2 YYDKDF (reference sequence). The CDR3 runs 15 residues. Trimming pared 4 bases from V and 6 bases from J, leaving 19 bases between. CDR3 loop: CATSKEGLGQREQYF. Here the CDR3 DNA reads TGTGCCACCAGCAAAGAGGGACTCGGCCAGCGCGAGCAGTACTTC.

This clone turned up a few times. The chain uses TRBV14 and TRBJ1-4; weak D call: TRBD1 (6 bases). The CDR3 covers 16 residues. Germline V gene data show CDR1 as SGHDN and CDR2 as FVKESK. V was trimmed by 0 bases and J by 8 bases, leaving 16 bases between them. The CDR3 DNA follows: TGTGCCAGCAGCCAAGATGGTACAGGGTCGGGGGAAAAACTGTTTTTT. Translation gives CASSQDGTGSGEKLFF. Full variable domain (outside the CDR3, taken from reference TRBV14 and TRBJ1-4): EAGVTQFPSHSVIEKGQTVTLRCDPISGHDNLYWYRRVMGKEIKFLLHFVKESKQDESGMPNNRFLAERTGGTYSTLKVQPAELEDSGVYFCASSQDGTGSGEKLFFGSGTQLSVL.

V gene TRBV25-1 combines with J gene TRBJ1-4; 7 positions agree with TRBD1. The length of the CDR3 is 14 residues. The ends lost 8 bases at V and 6 bases at J; junction bases unmatched: 9. Per the germline V gene, CDR1 is MGHDK and CDR2 is SYGVNS. The CDR3 DNA is TGTGCCAGCTCCCCCCGGGACAGTTATGAAAAACTGTTTTTT. It encodes CASSPRDSYEKLFF.

The chain employs TRBV5-1 and TRBJ2-2; D gene uncertain. Germline CDR1 is SGHRS and CDR2 is YFSETQ. The CDR3 loop spans 15 amino acids. V dropped 0 bases and J dropped 2 bases, with 8 bases sitting between them. The CDR3 DNA reads as TGCGCCAGCAGCTTGGTATCTCCAAACACCGGGGAGCTGTTTTTT. Translated, it gives CASSLVSPNTGELFF.

The gene calls are TRBV6-6 and TRBJ1-4; TRBD1 matches at 9 bases. Germline values: CDR1 MNHNY, CDR2 SVGAGI (reference sequence). J gave up 5 bases and V 6 bases, and 10 bases lay outside the gene matches. CDR3 length equals 16 residues. CDR3 in DNA: TGTGCCAGCAGCCTTGCCCCCGGGACAGGGAATGAAAAACTGTTTTTT. This encodes CASSLAPGTGNEKLFF.

The chain employs TRBV28 and TRBJ2-7; TRBD1 matches at 8 bases. This CDR3 comprises 15 residues. CDR1 MDHEN and CDR2 SYDVKM come from the germline V gene. V trimming: 5 bases; J trimming: 5 bases; junction bases outside the gene matches: 11. The CDR3 coding sequence is TGTGCCAGCAGTCTTTCCTGGACAGGGAAAAACGAGCAGTACTTC. Translated, it gives CASSLSWTGKNEQYF.

This chain uses TRBV7-2 with TRBJ2-7; 8 bases align to TRBD1. Trimming removed 5 bases from V and 3 bases from J; junction bases left unmatched: 9. The CDR3 is made up of 15 amino acids. CDR1 SGHTA and CDR2 FQGNSA come from the germline V gene. The CDR3 protein is CASSLTGVQSYEQYF. The CDR3 DNA follows: TGTGCCAGCAGCCTGACAGGGGTACAGAGCTACGAGCAGTACTTC.